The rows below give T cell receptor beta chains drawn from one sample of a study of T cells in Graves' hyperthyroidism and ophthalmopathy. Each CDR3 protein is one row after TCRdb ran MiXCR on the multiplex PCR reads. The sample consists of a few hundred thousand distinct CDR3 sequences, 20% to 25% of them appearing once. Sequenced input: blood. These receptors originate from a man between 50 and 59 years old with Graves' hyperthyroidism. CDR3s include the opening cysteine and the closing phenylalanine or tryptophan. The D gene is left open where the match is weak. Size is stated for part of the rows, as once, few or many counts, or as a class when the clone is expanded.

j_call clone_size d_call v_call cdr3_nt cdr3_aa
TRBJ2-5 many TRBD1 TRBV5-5 TGTGCCAGCAGCTTGGTTCCAGGGGGCAGGGAGACCCAGTACTTC CASSLVPGGRETQYF
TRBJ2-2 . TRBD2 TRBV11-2 TGTGCCAGCAGCTTAGAGGCTAGCGGGAGTACCGGGGAGCTGTTTTTT CASSLEASGSTGELFF
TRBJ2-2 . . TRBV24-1 TGTGCCACCAGTGATTTGAGAAGCGGACAGCCGAACACCGGGGAGCTGTTTTTT CATSDLRSGQPNTGELFF
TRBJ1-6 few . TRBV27 TGTGCCAGCAGAACAGGGTTCTCCTATAATTCACCCCTCCACTTT CASRTGFSYNSPLHF
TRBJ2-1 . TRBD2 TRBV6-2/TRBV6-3 TGTGCCAGCAGTTACAATTATGGACTAGCAAAGGGCAATGAGCAGTTCTTC CASSYNYGLAKGNEQFF
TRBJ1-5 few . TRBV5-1 TGCGCCAGCAGCACTCCTGGGAGCAATCAGCCCCAGCATTTT CASSTPGSNQPQHF
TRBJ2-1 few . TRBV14 TGTGCCAGCAGCCAAGATTTAGGGGTCCCTTACAATGAGCAGTTCTTC CASSQDLGVPYNEQFF
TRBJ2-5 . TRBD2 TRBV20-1 TGCAGTGCCAGCGTCGTAGCGGGAGGGAAGATGGAGACCCAGTACTTC CSASVVAGGKMETQYF
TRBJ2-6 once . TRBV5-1 TGCGCCAGCAGCTTGGAAATGGGGGCTGGGGCCAACGTCCTGACTTTC CASSLEMGAGANVLTF
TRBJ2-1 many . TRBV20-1 TGCAGTGCTAGTTATCGCTCAAGCAATGAGCAGTTCTTC CSASYRSSNEQFF
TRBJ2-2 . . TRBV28 TGTGCCAGCAAGCCTCTGGACAGGAACACCGGGGAGCTGTTTTTT CASKPLDRNTGELFF
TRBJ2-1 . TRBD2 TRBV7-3 TGCGCCAGCAGCCAAGATCTGAGAAGCGGGAGCTACAATGAGCAGTTCTTC CASSQDLRSGSYNEQFF
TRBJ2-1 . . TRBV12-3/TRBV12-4 TGTGCCAGCAGTTTCTACAGATACAATGAGCAGTTCTTC CASSFYRYNEQFF
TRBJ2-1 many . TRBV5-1 TGCGCCAGCAGCTTGGCCCCGCACTACAATGAGCAGTTCTTC CASSLAPHYNEQFF
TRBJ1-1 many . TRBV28 TGTGCCAGCACCCTAAGGGGTAGCACTGAAGCTTTCTTT CASTLRGSTEAFF
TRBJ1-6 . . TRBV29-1 TGCAGCGTCAGACAGAATAATTCACCCCTCCACTTT CSVRQNNSPLHF
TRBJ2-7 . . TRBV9 TGTGCCAGCAGCGTAGACAGTTCCTACGAGCAGTACTTC CASSVDSSYEQYF
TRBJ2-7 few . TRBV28 TGTGCCAGCAGTTTGGGGGCTTTGGCCGGAGGCGAGCAGTACTTC CASSLGALAGGEQYF
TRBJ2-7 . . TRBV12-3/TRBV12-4 TGTGCCAGCAGTTACTTGGAATTTCACGAGCAGTACTTC CASSYLEFHEQYF
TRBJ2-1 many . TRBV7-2 TGTGCCAGCAGCTTATCTCAGGGGAAGTACAATGAGCAGTTCTTC CASSLSQGKYNEQFF
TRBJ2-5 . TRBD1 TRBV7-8 TGTGCCAGCAGCCCAAGAGGACAGGGGGCTTTAGAGACCCAGTACTTC CASSPRGQGALETQYF
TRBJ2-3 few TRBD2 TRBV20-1 TGCAGTGCTAGAGCCCCGGGACTAGCGGGAGGGCTGAAAGATACGCAGTATTTT CSARAPGLAGGLKDTQYF
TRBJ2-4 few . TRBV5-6 TGTGCCAGCAGTGCCGACGGGGATCCCGGTGGCATTCAGTACTTC CASSADGDPGGIQYF
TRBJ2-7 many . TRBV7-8 TGTGCCAGCAGCTTAGTGGAGGCATCCTACGAGCAGTACTTC CASSLVEASYEQYF
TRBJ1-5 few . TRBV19 TGTGCCAGTAGTATAGATGCCCAATACCCCCAGCATTTT CASSIDAQYPQHF